The 27 T cell receptor beta chains reported below all come from one sample, sequenced in a study of radiotherapy plus CTLA-4 blockade in lung cancer. Sequenced by immunoSEQ multiplex PCR; TCRdb stores in-frame clones only, minus some. The repertoire has 45,000 to 55,000 clones, approximately 85% of them found once; the top ten carry about 3.6%. Here the sequenced sample was peripheral blood, taken from a patient treated with radiotherapy plus ipilimumab. The receptors were sampled from a human donor with non-small cell lung cancer who had stable disease on radiotherapy plus ipilimumab.

The chain uses TRBV6-1 and TRBJ2-3; 7 nucleotides agree with TRBD2. The trim removed 3 bases at V and 0 bases at J, leaving 3 bases unmatched. The CDR3 is 15 residues long. The germline gives CDR1 MNHNS, CDR2 SASEGT. CDR3 in amino acids: CASSETSLSTDTQYF. Written as DNA, the CDR3 is TGTGCCAGCAGTGAGACTAGCCTAAGCACAGATACGCAGTATTTT.

The V call is TRBV5-4, the J call TRBJ1-1, with D maybe TRBD1 (5 bases). CDR1 is SGHNT, CDR2 YYREEE, per germline (reference sequence). Trimming removed 3 bases from V and 0 bases from J, with 9 bases in between. The length of the CDR3 is 14 residues. The DNA for the CDR3 is TGTGCCAGCAGCTCGCGGACAATGAACACTGAAGCTTTCTTT. Translating gives CASSSRTMNTEAFF.

This clone has just one count. This chain's CDR3 is CASNPRGNRVPYEQYF. CDR3 DNA: TGTGCCAGCAATCCCCGGGGAAACAGGGTCCCCTACGAGCAGTACTTC. The J gene is TRBJ2-7, the V gene TRBV7-8; TRBD1 might be the D (6 bases). Germline loops: CDR1 SGHVS, CDR2 FQNEAQ. With 7 bases removed from V and 2 bases from J, the gap between germline ends came to 21 bases. This CDR3 spans 16 amino acids.

The chain is built from TRBV20-1 and TRBJ1-2; D is possibly TRBD1 (6 bases). V lost 5 bases and J lost 4, with 8 bases in between. The CDR3 runs to 11 residues. The germline V gene has CDR1 DFQATT and CDR2 SNEGSKA (reference sequence). CDR3 in amino acids: CSAETGYGYTF. The CDR3 region has the DNA TGCAGTGCTGAGACAGGCTATGGCTACACCTTC.

This clone was found once. V usage is TRBV28 and J usage is TRBJ1-1; weak D call: TRBD1 (5 bases). The V end was cut by 1 base, the J end by 7 bases, with 28 bases between. The CDR3 length is 19 residues. Germline assignment: CDR1 MDHEN and CDR2 SYDVKM. CDR3 DNA: TGTGCCAGCAGTTTATTAGTGGGGGGTCATATCACCTATTCCGTTGAAGCTTTCTTT. This sequence encodes CASSLLVGGHITYSVEAFF.

The V gene is TRBV18, the J gene TRBJ2-1; 13 positions agree with TRBD2. The junction had 5 bases not matched to a gene; V was cut back by 6 bases and J by 6 bases. The CDR3 is 15 amino acids. CDR1 and CDR2 from the germline V gene are KGHSH and LQKENI. This CDR3 reads CASSTLAGGPNEQFF. CDR3 nucleotide sequence: TGTGCCAGCTCCACACTAGCGGGAGGGCCCAATGAGCAGTTCTTC.

In this sample, this clone turned up once. At one end, the junction sequence differs from germline, possibly due to a read error. The chain has TRBV6-1 and TRBJ2-5; no clear D. The CDR3 is 12 residues long. CDR1 and CDR2 (germline): MNHNS, SASEGT. The CDR3 loop reads CASSGQSTLLDF. CDR3 nucleotides: TGTGCCAGCAGTGGCCAAAGCACCCTTTTAGACTTC.

The chain uses TRBV4-2 and TRBJ2-7; 8 bases match TRBD1. Germline-derived CDR1 and CDR2 are LGHNA and YNFKEQ. CDR3 size: 18 residues. Losses at the gene ends were 3 bases for V and 3 bases for J; bases not matched to a gene: 16. CDR3 sequence (DNA): TGTGCCAGCAGCCAGTTCGGGACAGGACGAGGGAAAAGCTACGAGCAGTACTTC. Translation gives CASSQFGTGRGKSYEQYF.

This sequence joins TRBV28 and TRBJ2-5, with D perhaps TRBD1 (7 bases). The V end lost 5 bases, the J end lost 4 bases, and 14 bases lay between the germline ends. This CDR3 region has 14 residues. Germline loops: CDR1 MDHEN, CDR2 SYDVKM. Here the CDR3 reads CASSGGGRGETQYF. As DNA, the CDR3 is TGTGCCAGCAGTGGAGGGGGCCGGGGAGAGACCCAGTACTTC.

This sequence joins TRBV6-4 and TRBJ2-1, with D hard to call. Germline V gene data show CDR1 as MRHNA and CDR2 as SNTAGT. The CDR3 contains 15 residues. Trimming removed 3 bases from V and 8 bases from J, with 17 bases in between. For the CDR3, the DNA is TGTGCCAGCAGTGATAGTCCCAGCGCTCGGGATGAGCAGTTCTTC. Its translation is CASSDSPSARDEQFF.

V gene TRBV28 combines with J gene TRBJ2-7, with 10 bases that match TRBD1. With V trimmed by 3 bases and J by 5 bases, 7 bases remained unmatched. The length of the CDR3 is 15 residues. Germline CDR1 MDHEN, CDR2 SYDVKM. CDR3 residues: CASSLGDRGGDEQYF. The CDR3 region has the DNA TGTGCCAGCAGTTTGGGGGACAGGGGAGGCGACGAGCAGTACTTC.

The gene calls are TRBV11-1 and TRBJ2-1; 14 bases map to TRBD2. Unmatched junction bases numbered 4, after V lost 5 bases and J lost 7 bases. The germline gives CDR1 SGHAT, CDR2 FQDESV (reference sequence). The CDR3 consists of 15 residues. The CDR3 coding sequence is TGTGCCAGCAGCCTGGGACTAGCGGGAGTAAATGAGCAGTTCTTC. This gives the protein CASSLGLAGVNEQFF.

This chain joins TRBV27 and TRBJ2-3; possible D gene TRBD2, 5 bases. The CDR3 has 13 amino acids. Per germline, CDR1 MNHEY and CDR2 SMNVEV (reference sequence). V was trimmed by 6 bases and J by 3 bases, leaving 10 bases between them. CDR3 region: CASRLLGTDTQYF. For the CDR3, the DNA is TGTGCCAGCAGGCTACTAGGGACAGATACGCAGTATTTT.

This clone appeared a few times. The V call is TRBV5-4, the J call TRBJ2-3; 9 positions agree with TRBD1. The CDR3 sequence is 16 residues long. The V and J ends lost 4 bases and 3 bases, in that order; junction bases with no gene match: 9. Germline V gene data show CDR1 as SGHNT and CDR2 as YYREEE (reference sequence). CDR3 DNA sequence: TGTGCCAGCAGCCTCGCCTGGGGACAGGGAACAGATACGCAGTATTTT. The encoded protein is CASSLAWGQGTDTQYF.

The chain has TRBV28 and TRBJ2-2; 7 nucleotides match TRBD2. The germline CDR1 and CDR2 sequences are MDHEN and SYDVKM. The junction had 5 bases not matched to a gene; V was cut back by 2 bases and J by 2 bases. The CDR3 is 16 amino acids. The CDR3 here is CASSLAGDINTGELFF. DNA of the CDR3: TGTGCCAGCAGTTTAGCGGGAGATATTAACACCGGGGAGCTGTTTTTT.

This clone occurred once. V and J are TRBV9 and TRBJ2-7, with D possibly matching TRBD2 (7 bases). Trimming took off 4 bases at V and 0 bases at J, with 14 bases between the two ends. CDR1 is SGDLS and CDR2 is YYNGEE in the germline V gene. The CDR3 runs to 15 residues. CDR3 loop: CASSPVGGPSYEQYF. The CDR3 nucleotides read TGTGCCAGCAGCCCCGTGGGGGGGCCCTCCTACGAGCAGTACTTC.

The chain has TRBV5-1 and TRBJ2-1; TRBD1 matches at 10 bases. Unmatched junction bases numbered 14, after V lost 6 bases and J lost 8 bases. Germline lookup yields CDR1 SGHRS and CDR2 YFSETQ. The CDR3 covers 16 residues. CDR3 nucleotide sequence: TGCGCCAGCACTCCCGGGACAGGGGTCATCCTAGATGAGCAGTTCTTC. Its protein product is CASTPGTGVILDEQFF.

This chain uses TRBV18 with TRBJ2-7, with 9 positions matching TRBD1. This CDR3 is built from 14 residues. The germline V gene has CDR1 KGHSH and CDR2 LQKENI. After removal of 6 bases from V and 1 base from J, the junction contained 4 bases not matched to a gene. CDR3 nucleotides: TGTGCCAGCTCTCAGGGACAGGGTTCCTACGAGCAGTACTTC. It is translated as CASSQGQGSYEQYF.

The J gene is TRBJ2-2, the V gene TRBV5-4; D unresolved. This CDR3 contains 14 residues. CDR1 SGHNT and CDR2 YYREEE come from the germline V gene (reference sequence). V dropped 0 bases and J dropped 4 bases, with 7 bases sitting between them. The CDR3: CASSLGRSTGELFF. The CDR3 DNA is TGTGCCAGCAGCTTGGGACGGAGCACCGGGGAGCTGTTTTTT.

This clone has only a few counts. The chain uses TRBV5-1 and TRBJ2-6; D not certain. The germline V and J ends were trimmed by 4 bases and 0 bases, with 14 bases remaining between them. The CDR3 loop spans 17 amino acids. Per germline, CDR1 SGHRS and CDR2 YFSETQ. The CDR3 region has the DNA TGCGCCAGCAGCAGAGCAGGTCTCCCCTCTGGGGCCAACGTCCTGACTTTC. This gives the protein CASSRAGLPSGANVLTF.

This chain uses TRBV11-3 with TRBJ2-2; 9 nucleotides agree with TRBD2. This CDR3 has 16 residues. The V gene end was trimmed by 2 bases and the J gene end by 4 bases; junction bases not matched to a gene: 5. From germline, CDR1 is SGHNT and CDR2 YENEEA. The CDR3 here is CASSLNSGSATGELFF. The DNA for the CDR3 is TGTGCCAGCAGCTTAAATAGCGGGAGTGCCACCGGGGAGCTGTTTTTT.

The rearrangement joins TRBV7-7 to TRBJ2-1; a possible D gene is TRBD2 (5 bases). The CDR3 totals 13 residues. Per the germline V gene, CDR1 is SSHAT and CDR2 is FNYEAQ (reference sequence). The germline V and J ends were trimmed by 5 bases and 5 bases, with 10 bases remaining between them. CDR3 nucleotides: TGTGCCAGCAGCCCTAACGGGAACAATGAGCAGTTCTTC. This sequence encodes CASSPNGNNEQFF.

The chain couples TRBV7-9 to TRBJ2-1; D perhaps matches TRBD2 (6 bases). V lost 5 bases and J lost 3, with 14 bases in between. The CDR3 contains 15 residues. Germline-derived CDR1 and CDR2 are SEHNR and FQNEAQ (reference sequence). The CDR3 sequence is CASSPWGDNYNEQFF. The CDR3 DNA is TGTGCCAGCAGCCCGTGGGGGGATAACTACAATGAGCAGTTCTTC.

This rearrangement joins TRBV6-5 to TRBJ1-2, with unresolved D. Trimming stripped 0 bases from V and 5 bases from J, with 7 bases between. The germline CDR1 and CDR2 sequences are MNHEY and SVGAGI. The CDR3 sequence is 13 residues long. DNA for the CDR3: TGTGCCAGCAGTTACTCTTCCCCTTATGGCTACACCTTC. Protein sequence: CASSYSSPYGYTF.

The chain joins TRBV5-1 to TRBJ2-6, with 8 bases aligning to TRBD1. Losses at the gene ends were 4 bases for V and 1 base for J; bases not matched to a gene: 7. CDR3 size: 17 residues. Germline V gene data show CDR1 as SGHRS and CDR2 as YFSETQ. The CDR3: CASSPDRGASGANVLTF. The CDR3 DNA follows: TGCGCCAGCAGCCCAGACAGGGGCGCGTCTGGGGCCAACGTCCTGACTTTC.

The gene calls are TRBV10-3 and TRBJ2-3; TRBD2 might be the D (6 bases). The CDR3 is 13 residues long. Germline lookup yields CDR1 ENHRY and CDR2 SYGVKD. Trimming took off 5 bases at V and 2 bases at J, with 8 bases between the two ends. The CDR3, as DNA: TGTGCCATCAGTCGGGGGTCCACAGATACGCAGTATTTT. This translates into CAISRGSTDTQYF.

This chain connects TRBV4-2 to TRBJ1-5; D remains unclear. Germline V gene lookup returns CDR1 LGHNA and CDR2 YNFKEQ. This CDR3 comprises 18 residues. V shed 0 bases and J shed 1 base, with 16 bases lying between them. Written as DNA, the CDR3 is TGTGCCAGCAGCCAAGATCATGAGGTTTTTGGGAGCAATCAGCCCCAGCATTTT. Its protein product is CASSQDHEVFGSNQPQHF.